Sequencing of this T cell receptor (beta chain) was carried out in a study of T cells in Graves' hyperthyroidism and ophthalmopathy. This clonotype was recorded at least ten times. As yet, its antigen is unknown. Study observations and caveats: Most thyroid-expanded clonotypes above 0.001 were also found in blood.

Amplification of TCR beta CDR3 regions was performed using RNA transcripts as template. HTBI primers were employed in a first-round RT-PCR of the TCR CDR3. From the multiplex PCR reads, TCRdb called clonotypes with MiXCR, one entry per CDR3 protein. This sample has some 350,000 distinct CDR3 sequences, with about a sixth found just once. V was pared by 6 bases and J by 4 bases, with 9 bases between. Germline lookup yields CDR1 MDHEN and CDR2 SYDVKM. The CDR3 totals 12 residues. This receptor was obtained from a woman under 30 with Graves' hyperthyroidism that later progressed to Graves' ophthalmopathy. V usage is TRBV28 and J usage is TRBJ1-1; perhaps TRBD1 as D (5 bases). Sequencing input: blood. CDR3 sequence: CASSLRGTEAFF. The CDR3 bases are TGTGCCAGCAGCTTAAGGGGCACTGAAGCTTTCTTT. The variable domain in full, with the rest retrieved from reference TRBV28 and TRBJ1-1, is DVKVTQSSRYLVKRTGEKVFLECVQDMDHENMFWYRQDPGLGLRLIYFSYDVKMKEKGDIPEGYSVSREKKERFSLILESASTNQTSMYLCASSLRGTEAFFGQGTRLTVV.